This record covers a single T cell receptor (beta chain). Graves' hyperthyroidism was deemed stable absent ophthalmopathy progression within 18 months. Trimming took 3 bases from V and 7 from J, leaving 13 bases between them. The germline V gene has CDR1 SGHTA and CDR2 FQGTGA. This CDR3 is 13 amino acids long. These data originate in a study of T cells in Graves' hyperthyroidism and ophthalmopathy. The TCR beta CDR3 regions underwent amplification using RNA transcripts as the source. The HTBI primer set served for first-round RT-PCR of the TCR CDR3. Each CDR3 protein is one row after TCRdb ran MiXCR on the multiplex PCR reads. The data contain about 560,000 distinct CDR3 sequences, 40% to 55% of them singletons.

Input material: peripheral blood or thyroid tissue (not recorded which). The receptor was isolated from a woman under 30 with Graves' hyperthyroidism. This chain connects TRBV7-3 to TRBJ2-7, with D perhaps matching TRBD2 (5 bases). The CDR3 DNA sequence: TGTGCCAGCAGCTTCCAGATGGGCGGGGAGCAGTACTTC. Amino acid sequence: CASSFQMGGEQYF.